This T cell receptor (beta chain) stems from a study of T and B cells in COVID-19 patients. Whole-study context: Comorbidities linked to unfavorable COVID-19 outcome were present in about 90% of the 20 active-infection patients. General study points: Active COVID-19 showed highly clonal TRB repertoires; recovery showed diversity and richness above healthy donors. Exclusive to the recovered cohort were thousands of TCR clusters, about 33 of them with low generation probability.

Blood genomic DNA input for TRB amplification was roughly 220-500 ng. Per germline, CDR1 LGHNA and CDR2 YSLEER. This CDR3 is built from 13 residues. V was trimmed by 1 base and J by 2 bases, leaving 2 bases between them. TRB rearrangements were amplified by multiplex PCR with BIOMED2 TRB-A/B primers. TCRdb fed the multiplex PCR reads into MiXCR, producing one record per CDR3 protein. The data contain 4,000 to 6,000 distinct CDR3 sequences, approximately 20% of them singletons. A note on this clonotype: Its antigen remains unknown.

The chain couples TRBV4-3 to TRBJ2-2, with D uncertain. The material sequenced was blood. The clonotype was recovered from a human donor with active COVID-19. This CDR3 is CASSQGNTGELFF. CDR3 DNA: TGCGCCAGCAGCCAAGGAAACACCGGGGAGCTGTTTTTT.